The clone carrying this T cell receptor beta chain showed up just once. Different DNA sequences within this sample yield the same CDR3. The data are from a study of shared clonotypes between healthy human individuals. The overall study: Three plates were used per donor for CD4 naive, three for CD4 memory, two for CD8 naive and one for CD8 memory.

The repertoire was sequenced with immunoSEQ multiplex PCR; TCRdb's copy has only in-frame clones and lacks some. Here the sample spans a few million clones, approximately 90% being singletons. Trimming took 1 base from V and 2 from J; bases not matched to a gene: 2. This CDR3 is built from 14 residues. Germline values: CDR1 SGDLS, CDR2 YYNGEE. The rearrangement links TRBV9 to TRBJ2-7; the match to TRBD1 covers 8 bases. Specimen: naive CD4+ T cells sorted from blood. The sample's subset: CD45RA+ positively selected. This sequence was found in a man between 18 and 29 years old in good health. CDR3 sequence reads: CASSVSTGAYEQYF. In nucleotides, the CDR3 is TGTGCCAGCAGCGTATCGACAGGGGCCTACGAGCAGTACTTC.